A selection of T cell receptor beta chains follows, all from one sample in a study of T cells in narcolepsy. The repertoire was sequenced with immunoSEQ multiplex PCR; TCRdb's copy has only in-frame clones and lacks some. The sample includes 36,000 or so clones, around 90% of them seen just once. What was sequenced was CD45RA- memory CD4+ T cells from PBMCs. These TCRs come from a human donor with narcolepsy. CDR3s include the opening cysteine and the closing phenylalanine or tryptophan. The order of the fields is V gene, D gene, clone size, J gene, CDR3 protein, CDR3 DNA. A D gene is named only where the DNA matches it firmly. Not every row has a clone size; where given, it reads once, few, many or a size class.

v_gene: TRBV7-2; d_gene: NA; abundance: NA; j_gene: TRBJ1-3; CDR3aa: CASSLLSPSSGNTIYF; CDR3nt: TGTGCCAGCAGCTTACTCTCACCGAGCTCTGGAAACACCATATATTTT
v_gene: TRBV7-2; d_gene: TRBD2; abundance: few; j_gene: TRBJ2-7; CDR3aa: CASSLERGGGYEQYF; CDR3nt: TGTGCCAGCAGCTTAGAGCGGGGGGGCGGGTACGAGCAGTACTTC
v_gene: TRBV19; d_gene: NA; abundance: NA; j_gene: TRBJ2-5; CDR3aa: CASSIVGGAGETQYF; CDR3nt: TGTGCCAGTAGTATAGTCGGAGGGGCGGGAGAGACCCAGTACTTC
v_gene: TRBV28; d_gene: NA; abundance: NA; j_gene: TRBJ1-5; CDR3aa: CASSPTNRVRSNQPQHF; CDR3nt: TGTGCCAGCAGTCCCACAAACAGGGTGAGGAGCAATCAGCCCCAGCATTTT
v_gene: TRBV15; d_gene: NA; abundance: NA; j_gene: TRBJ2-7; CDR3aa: CATWIADPYEQYF; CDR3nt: TGTGCCACCTGGATAGCGGACCCCTACGAGCAGTACTTC
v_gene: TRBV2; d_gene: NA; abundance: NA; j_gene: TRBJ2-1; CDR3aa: CASSEDTIHIGNEQFF; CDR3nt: TGTGCCAGCAGTGAAGATACTATACATATCGGAAATGAGCAGTTCTTC
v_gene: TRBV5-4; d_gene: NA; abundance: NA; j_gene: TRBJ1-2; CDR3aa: CASSPEQGLYGYTF; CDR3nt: TGTGCCAGCAGCCCCGAGCAGGGGCTCTATGGCTACACCTTC
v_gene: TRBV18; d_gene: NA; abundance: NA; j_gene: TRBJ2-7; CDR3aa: CASSPGSGTHEQYF; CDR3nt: TGTGCCAGCTCACCGGGTAGTGGAACACACGAGCAGTACTTC
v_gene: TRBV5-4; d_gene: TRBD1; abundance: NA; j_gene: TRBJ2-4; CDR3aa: CASSSGTGGSGNIQYF; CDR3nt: TGTGCCAGCAGCTCCGGGACAGGGGGCTCAGGAAACATTCAGTACTTC
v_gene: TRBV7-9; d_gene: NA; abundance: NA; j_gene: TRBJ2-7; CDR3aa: CASSFTQGPYEQYF; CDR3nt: TGTGCCAGCAGCTTCACACAGGGACCCTACGAGCAGTACTTC
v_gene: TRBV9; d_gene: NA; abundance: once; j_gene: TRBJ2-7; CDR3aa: CASSVGVGLSYEQYF; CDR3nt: TGTGCCAGCAGCGTAGGGGTGGGACTCTCCTACGAGCAGTACTTC
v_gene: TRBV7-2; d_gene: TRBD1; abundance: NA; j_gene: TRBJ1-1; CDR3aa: CASRRGGQMNTEAFF; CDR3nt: TGTGCCAGCCGCAGAGGGGGACAGATGAACACTGAAGCTTTCTTT
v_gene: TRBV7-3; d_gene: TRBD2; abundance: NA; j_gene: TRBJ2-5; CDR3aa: CASSFTSGGQETQYF; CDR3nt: TGTGCCAGCAGCTTTACTAGCGGGGGACAAGAGACCCAGTACTTC
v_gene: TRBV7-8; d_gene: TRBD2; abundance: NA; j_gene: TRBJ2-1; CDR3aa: CASSPGLATYNEQFF; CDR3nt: TGTGCCAGCAGCCCGGGACTAGCGACTTACAATGAGCAGTTCTTC
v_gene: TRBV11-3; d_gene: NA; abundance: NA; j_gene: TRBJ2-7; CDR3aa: CASSLLEGQTYEQYF; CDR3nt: TGTGCCAGCAGCTTATTAGAGGGGCAGACCTACGAGCAGTACTTC
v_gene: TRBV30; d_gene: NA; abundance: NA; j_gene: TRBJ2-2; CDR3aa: CAWSVKAGAGAGELFF; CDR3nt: TGTGCCTGGAGTGTAAAAGCAGGGGCGGGAGCCGGGGAGCTGTTTTTT
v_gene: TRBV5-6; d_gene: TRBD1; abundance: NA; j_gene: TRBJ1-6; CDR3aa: CASSRIADRGYNSPLHF; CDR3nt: TGTGCCAGCAGCCGCATCGCGGACAGGGGCTATAATTCACCCCTCCACTTT
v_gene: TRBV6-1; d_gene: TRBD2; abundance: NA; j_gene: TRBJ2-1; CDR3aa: CASSEALAGGTYNEQFF; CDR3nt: TGTGCCAGCAGTGAAGCGCTCGCGGGGGGTACCTACAATGAGCAGTTCTTC
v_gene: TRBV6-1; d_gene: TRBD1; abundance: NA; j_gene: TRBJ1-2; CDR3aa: CASTPTGDPLYGYTF; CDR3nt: TGTGCCAGCACTCCGACAGGGGACCCCCTCTATGGCTACACCTTC
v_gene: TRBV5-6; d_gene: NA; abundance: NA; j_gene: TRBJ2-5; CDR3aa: CASSLGTGRTQYF; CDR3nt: TGTGCCAGCAGCCTCGGGACCGGGAGGACCCAGTACTTC
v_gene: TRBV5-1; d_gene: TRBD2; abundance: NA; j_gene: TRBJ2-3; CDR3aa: CASSGLASSTDTQYF; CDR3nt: TGCGCCAGCAGCGGACTAGCGAGTAGTACAGATACGCAGTATTTT
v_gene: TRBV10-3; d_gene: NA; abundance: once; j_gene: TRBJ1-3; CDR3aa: CATFGGSGNTIYF; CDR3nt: TGTGCCACCTTCGGGGGATCTGGAAACACCATATATTTT
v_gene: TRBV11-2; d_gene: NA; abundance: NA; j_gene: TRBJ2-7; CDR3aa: CASSLDLWEAEQYF; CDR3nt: TGTGCCAGCAGCTTAGATTTGTGGGAAGCGGAGCAGTACTTC
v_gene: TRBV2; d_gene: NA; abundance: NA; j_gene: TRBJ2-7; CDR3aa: CASSVDGFYEQYF; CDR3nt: TGTGCCAGCAGTGTGGACGGGTTCTACGAGCAGTACTTC
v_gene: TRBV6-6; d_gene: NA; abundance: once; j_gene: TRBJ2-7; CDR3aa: CASKSGTTYEQYF; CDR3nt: TGTGCCAGCAAAAGCGGAACGACCTACGAGCAGTACTTC
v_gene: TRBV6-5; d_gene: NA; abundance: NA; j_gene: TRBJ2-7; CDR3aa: CASRTLSYEQYF; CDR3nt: TGTGCCAGCCGGACCCTATCCTACGAGCAGTACTTC
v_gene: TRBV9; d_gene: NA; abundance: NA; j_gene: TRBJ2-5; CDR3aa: CASSARTGNQETQYF; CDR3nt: TGTGCCAGCAGCGCACGAACAGGGAACCAAGAGACCCAGTACTTC
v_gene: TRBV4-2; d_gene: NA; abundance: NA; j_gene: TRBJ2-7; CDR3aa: CASSQDESGTGSSYEQYF; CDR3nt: TGTGCCAGCAGCCAGGACGAATCCGGGACGGGGAGCTCCTACGAGCAGTACTTC
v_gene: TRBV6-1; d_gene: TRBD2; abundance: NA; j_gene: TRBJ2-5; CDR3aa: CASTSERGFLETQYF; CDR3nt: TGTGCCAGCACCTCCGAGCGGGGGTTCCTTGAGACCCAGTACTTC
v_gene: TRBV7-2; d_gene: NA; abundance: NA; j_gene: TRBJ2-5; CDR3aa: CASSLVGGPVETQYF; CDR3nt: TGTGCCAGCAGCTTGGTGGGGGGGCCGGTAGAGACCCAGTACTTC
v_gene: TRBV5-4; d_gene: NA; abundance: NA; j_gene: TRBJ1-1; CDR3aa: CASSFPNRVENTEAFF; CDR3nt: TGTGCCAGCAGCTTCCCGAACAGGGTGGAGAACACTGAAGCTTTCTTT
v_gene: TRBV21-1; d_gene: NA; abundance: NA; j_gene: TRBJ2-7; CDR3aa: CASSKALVSGSWEQYF; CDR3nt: TGTGCCAGCAGCAAAGCTTTGGTTAGCGGGAGTTGGGAGCAGTACTTC
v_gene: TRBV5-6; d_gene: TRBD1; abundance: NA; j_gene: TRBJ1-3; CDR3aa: CASSSIDRGLSGNTIYF; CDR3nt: TGTGCCAGCAGCTCAATCGACAGGGGTCTATCTGGAAACACCATATATTTT
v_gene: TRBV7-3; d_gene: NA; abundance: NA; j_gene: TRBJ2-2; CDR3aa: CASSLGSTNTGEPFF; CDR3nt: TGTGCCAGCAGCTTGGGCAGTACGAACACCGGGGAGCCGTTTTTT
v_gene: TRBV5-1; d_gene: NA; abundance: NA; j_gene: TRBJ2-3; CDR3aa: CASSWGTTDTQYF; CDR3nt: TGCGCCAGCAGCTGGGGTACCACAGATACGCAGTATTTT
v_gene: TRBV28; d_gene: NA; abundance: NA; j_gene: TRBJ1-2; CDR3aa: CAASYPNRNYGYTF; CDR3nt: TGTGCCGCCAGCTACCCGAACAGAAACTATGGCTACACCTTC
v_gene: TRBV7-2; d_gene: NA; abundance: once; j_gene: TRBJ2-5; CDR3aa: CASSTRVRETQYF; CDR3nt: TGTGCCAGCAGCACCAGGGTTCGGGAGACTCAGTACTTC
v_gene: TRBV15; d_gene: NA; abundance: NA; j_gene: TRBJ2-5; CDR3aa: CATSRDRQGRKTQYF; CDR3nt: TGTGCCACCAGCAGAGATCGGCAGGGAAGAAAGACCCAGTACTTC
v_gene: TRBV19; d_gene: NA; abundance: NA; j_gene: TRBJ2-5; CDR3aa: CASRIGETQYF; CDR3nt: TGTGCCAGTAGGATAGGGGAGACCCAGTACTTC
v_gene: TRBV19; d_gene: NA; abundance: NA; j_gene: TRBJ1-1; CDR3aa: CASRRGGMNTEAFF; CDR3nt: TGTGCCAGCAGACGCGGGGGGATGAACACTGAAGCTTTCTTT